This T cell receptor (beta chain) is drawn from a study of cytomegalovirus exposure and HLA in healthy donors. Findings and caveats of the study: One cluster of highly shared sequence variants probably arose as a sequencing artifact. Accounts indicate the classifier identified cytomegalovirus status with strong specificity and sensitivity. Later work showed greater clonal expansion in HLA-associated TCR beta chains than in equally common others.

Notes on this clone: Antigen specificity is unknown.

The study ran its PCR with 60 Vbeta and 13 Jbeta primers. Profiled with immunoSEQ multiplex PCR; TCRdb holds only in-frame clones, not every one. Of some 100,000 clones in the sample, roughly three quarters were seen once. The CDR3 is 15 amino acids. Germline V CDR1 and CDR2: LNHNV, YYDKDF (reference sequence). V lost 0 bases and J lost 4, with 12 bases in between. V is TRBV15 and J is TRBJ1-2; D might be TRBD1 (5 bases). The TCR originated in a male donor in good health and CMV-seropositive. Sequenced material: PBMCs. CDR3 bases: TGTGCCACCAGCAGAGATGGGCAGGGTGTCTATGGCTACACCTTC. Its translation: CATSRDGQGVYGYTF.